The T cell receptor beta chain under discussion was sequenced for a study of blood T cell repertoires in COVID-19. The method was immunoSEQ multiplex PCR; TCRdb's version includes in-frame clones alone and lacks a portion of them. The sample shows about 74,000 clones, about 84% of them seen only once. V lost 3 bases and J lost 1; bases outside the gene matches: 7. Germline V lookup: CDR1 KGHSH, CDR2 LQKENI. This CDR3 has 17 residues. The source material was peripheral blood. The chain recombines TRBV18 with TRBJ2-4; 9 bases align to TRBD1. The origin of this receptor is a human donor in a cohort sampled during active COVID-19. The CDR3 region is CASSPQEQGAAKNIQYF. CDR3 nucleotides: TGTGCCAGCTCACCGCAAGAACAGGGGGCGGCCAAAAACATTCAGTACTTC.